This entry is about one T cell receptor beta chain. Antigen specificity is unknown. The source of the sample is a study of response to subunit inactivated influenza vaccine. General study results and limits: That few new T cells are recruited by each seasonal influenza vaccination was the authors' suggestion.

One entry per CDR3 protein, called by TCRdb with MiXCR from the RT-PCR reads. The table lists about 530,000 distinct CDR3 sequences, 12% of them singletons. With 7 bases removed from V and 2 bases from J, the gap between germline ends came to 15 bases. CDR3 length equals 13 residues. Germline V gene data show CDR1 as SQVTM and CDR2 as ANQGSEA. The origin of this receptor is a man aged 45-65 years who received an inactivated influenza vaccine. The material was PBMCs from blood, obtained on the day of vaccination. The V call is TRBV29-1, the J call TRBJ2-7; tentative D call: TRBD1 (6 bases). Written as DNA, the CDR3 is TGCAGCGGCCTGGGGGCCAATACCTACGAGCAGTACTTC. Its protein is CSGLGANTYEQYF.